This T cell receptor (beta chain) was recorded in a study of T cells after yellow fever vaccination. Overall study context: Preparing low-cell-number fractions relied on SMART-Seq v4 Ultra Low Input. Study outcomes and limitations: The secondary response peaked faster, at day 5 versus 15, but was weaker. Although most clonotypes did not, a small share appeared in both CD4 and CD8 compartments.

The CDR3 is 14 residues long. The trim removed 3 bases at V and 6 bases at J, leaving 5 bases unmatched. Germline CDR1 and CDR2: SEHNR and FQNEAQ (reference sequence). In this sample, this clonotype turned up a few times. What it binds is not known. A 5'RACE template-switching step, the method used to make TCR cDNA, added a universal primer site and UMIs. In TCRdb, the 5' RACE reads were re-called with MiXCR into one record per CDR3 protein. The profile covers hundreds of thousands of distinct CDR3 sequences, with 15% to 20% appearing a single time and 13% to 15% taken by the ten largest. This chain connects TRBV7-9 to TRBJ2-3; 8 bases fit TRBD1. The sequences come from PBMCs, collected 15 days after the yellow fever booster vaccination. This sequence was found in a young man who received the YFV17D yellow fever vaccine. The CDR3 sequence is CASSFQSGGDTQYF. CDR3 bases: TGTGCCAGCAGCTTCCAATCAGGGGGCGATACGCAGTATTTT.